This is a list of T cell receptor beta chains from one sample in a study of control samples from healthy donors and cancer patients. Clones were sequenced by immunoSEQ multiplex PCR, and TCRdb holds only the in-frame ones, with some missing. The sample shows 75,000 to 95,000 clones, around nine tenths of them seen only once. The material sequenced was blood. These receptors were obtained from a woman aged 50 to 65 in good health. The CDR3 runs from the conserved cysteine through the conserved F or W. Each record gives: V gene, J gene, clone size, CDR3 protein. Size is stated for part of the rows, as once, few or many counts, or as a class when the clone is expanded.

>TRBV18|TRBJ2-3|NA
CASSPGPGLAGTDTQYF
>TRBV27|TRBJ2-1|few
CASSRTSNEQFF
>TRBV6-6|TRBJ1-5|once
CASRQKQGVPQHF
>TRBV11-2|TRBJ2-7|NA
CASSEAGGLEQYF
>TRBV18|TRBJ1-2|NA
CASSTMTGGRNYGYTF
>TRBV6-5|TRBJ1-2|NA
CASSRTGQSEYGYTF
>TRBV6-1|TRBJ2-7|once
CASSDYLDSQGIYEQYF
>TRBV9|TRBJ1-4|once
CASSGRGSSDDEKLFF
>TRBV13|TRBJ2-3|once
CASSRSGGAGTQYF
>TRBV11-2|TRBJ2-4|NA
CASSFKRRGSAKNIQYF
>TRBV6-5|TRBJ1-2|NA
CASSRSGRDGYTF
>TRBV29-1|TRBJ1-1|NA
CSVGGETGAEAFF
>TRBV7-2|TRBJ1-3|NA
CASSLVYRVGGNTIYF
>TRBV4-1|TRBJ2-2|NA
CASSQDQVTSSGELFF
>TRBV27|TRBJ1-1|few
CASSPTSSPTEAFF
>TRBV6-1|TRBJ1-4|NA
CASSATGIQGAWEKLFF
>TRBV29-1|TRBJ2-3|NA
CSVPKPQTDTQYF
>TRBV27|TRBJ1-1|NA
CASSLNRNTEAFF
>TRBV2|TRBJ1-5|NA
CASKLGWGQPQHF
>TRBV30|TRBJ1-6|NA
CAWSVRSPSSPLHF
>TRBV5-1|TRBJ1-5|NA
CASSLGQGQPQHF
>TRBV7-9|TRBJ1-2|NA
CASSGIQGIDYGYTF
>TRBV6-5|TRBJ2-3|NA
CASLAGNTDTQYF
>TRBV24-1|TRBJ1-2|NA
CATSDPSGQDNYGYTF
>TRBV5-6|TRBJ2-1|NA
CASSARTSGGYNEQFF
>TRBV27|TRBJ2-7|NA
CASSPGGGDEQYF
>TRBV5-1|TRBJ2-2|once
CASSLADQNTGELFF
>TRBV9|TRBJ2-7|NA
CASSVWTDGGEQYF
>TRBV6-6|TRBJ2-3|NA
CASGLGRMTDTQYF
>TRBV9|TRBJ2-1|NA
CASSTGTSDNEQFF
>TRBV2|TRBJ2-2|NA
CASSFNLWELFF
>TRBV3-1/TRBV3-2|TRBJ2-7|NA
CASSRKIWGPSYEQYF
>TRBV7-9|TRBJ2-7|NA
CASSFGLAEYEQYF
>TRBV29-1|TRBJ1-5|NA
CSVEGQGNQPQHF
>TRBV30|TRBJ2-6|once
CAGGGRRGISGANVLTF
>TRBV13|TRBJ2-7|NA
CASRSIPSGGSPYEQYF
>TRBV19|TRBJ1-5|few
CASRRSGGLDQPQHF
>TRBV6-1|TRBJ2-3|once
CASSDRDRVTDTQYF
>TRBV5-4|TRBJ1-2|NA
CASSLDGQPYGYTF
>TRBV25-1|TRBJ2-1|NA
CASSIAGSSYNEQFF
>TRBV19|TRBJ1-2|NA
CASSIGIRAGGYTF
>TRBV11-3|TRBJ2-1|NA
CASSLALAGGPFNEQFF
>TRBV5-1|TRBJ2-7|NA
CASSVGQGWYEQYF
>TRBV11-3|TRBJ2-2|NA
CASNRGPSTGELFF
>TRBV18|TRBJ2-1|once
CASSLAGNGQFF
>TRBV5-1|TRBJ2-2|once
CASSSGLAGAAGELFF
>TRBV7-9|TRBJ1-4|NA
CASSRGMGEKLFF
>TRBV28|TRBJ1-5|NA
CASSLLANQPQHF
>TRBV5-1|TRBJ2-7|NA
CASSPGYEQYF
>TRBV15|TRBJ2-1|NA
CATSRDVVGEQFF
>TRBV9|TRBJ2-3|NA
CASSSPGGGHRGDTQYF
>TRBV18|TRBJ2-3|NA
CASSTTLRERDTQYF
>TRBV6-1|TRBJ2-1|NA
CASSEQRREQFF
>TRBV19|TRBJ1-2|NA
CASNMDMGYGYTF
>TRBV14|TRBJ2-7|NA
CASSQRLAGGEEQYF
>TRBV3-1/TRBV3-2|TRBJ1-1|NA
CASSRLWGDTEAFF
>TRBV19|TRBJ2-6|NA
CASMGTGANVLTF
>TRBV29-1|TRBJ1-3|NA
CSVVEVAGNTIYF
>TRBV4-1|TRBJ2-1|NA
CASSQDRRTGAFSKQFF